This TCR beta chain was sequenced in a study of read filtering for tumor transcriptome and immune sequencing. At the level of the study: IR-seq gave about 3.5 to 10.27 million TCR reads per sample; RNA-seq gave about 80 to 1,300. Whole-study results and caveats: RNA-seq captured clonotypes less deeply and reliably than IR-seq. Sorted CD138-negative bone marrow cells were not purified T cells.

This clonotype was detected ten times or more. Antigen unknown. This library used roughly 0.4 ug RNA and molecular barcoded adaptors spanning alpha/delta and beta/gamma chains. One entry per CDR3 protein, called by TCRdb with MiXCR from the reads. The sample lists about 37,000 distinct CDR3 sequences, about an eighth occurring once. Germline V CDR1 and CDR2: SGHTA, FQGNSA. The CDR3 contains 15 residues. Trimming stripped 5 bases from V and 3 bases from J, with 13 bases between. Sequenced sample: a population of CD138-negative cells sorted from bone marrow. This receptor was identified in a donor at least 40 years old with multiple myeloma. This chain links TRBV7-2 with TRBJ1-4; maybe TRBD1 (6 bases). The DNA of the CDR3 is TGTGCCAGCAGCCCCCGGTGGGGGCCTAATGAAAAACTGTTTTTT. Protein: CASSPRWGPNEKLFF.